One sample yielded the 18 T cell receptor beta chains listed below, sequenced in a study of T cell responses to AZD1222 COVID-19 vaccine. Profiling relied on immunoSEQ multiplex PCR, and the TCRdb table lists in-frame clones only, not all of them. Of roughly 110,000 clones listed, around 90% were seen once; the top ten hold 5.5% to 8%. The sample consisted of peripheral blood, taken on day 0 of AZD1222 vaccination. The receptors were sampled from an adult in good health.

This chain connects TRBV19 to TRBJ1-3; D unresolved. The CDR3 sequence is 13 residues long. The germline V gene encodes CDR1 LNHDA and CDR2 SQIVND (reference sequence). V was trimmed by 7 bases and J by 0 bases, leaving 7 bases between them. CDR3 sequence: CASTWTSGNTIYF. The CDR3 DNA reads TGTGCCAGTACTTGGACCTCTGGAAACACCATATATTTT.

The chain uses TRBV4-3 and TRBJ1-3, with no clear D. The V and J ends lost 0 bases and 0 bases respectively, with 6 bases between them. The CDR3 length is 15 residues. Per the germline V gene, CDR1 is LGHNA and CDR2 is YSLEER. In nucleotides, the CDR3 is TGCGCCAGCAGCCAAGATTTGCTCTCTGGAAACACCATATATTTT. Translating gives CASSQDLLSGNTIYF.

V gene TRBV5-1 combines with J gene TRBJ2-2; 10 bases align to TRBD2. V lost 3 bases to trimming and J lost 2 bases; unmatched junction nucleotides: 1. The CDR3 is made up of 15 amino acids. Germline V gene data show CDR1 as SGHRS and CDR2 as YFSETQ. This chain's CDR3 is CASSWTSGNTGELFF. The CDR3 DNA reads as TGCGCCAGCAGCTGGACTAGCGGAAACACCGGGGAGCTGTTTTTT. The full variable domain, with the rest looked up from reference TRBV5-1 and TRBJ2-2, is KAGVTQTPRYLIKTRGQQVTLSCSPISGHRSVSWYQQTPGQGLQFLFEYFSETQRNKGNFPGRFSGRQFSNSRSEMNVSTLELGDSALYLCASSWTSGNTGELFFGEGSRLTVL.

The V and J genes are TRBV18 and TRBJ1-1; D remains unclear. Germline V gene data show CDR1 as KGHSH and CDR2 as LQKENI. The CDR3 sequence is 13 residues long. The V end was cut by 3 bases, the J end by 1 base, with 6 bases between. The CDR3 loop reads CASSPAANTEAFF. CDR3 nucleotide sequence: TGTGCCAGCTCACCGGCGGCGAACACTGAAGCTTTCTTT.

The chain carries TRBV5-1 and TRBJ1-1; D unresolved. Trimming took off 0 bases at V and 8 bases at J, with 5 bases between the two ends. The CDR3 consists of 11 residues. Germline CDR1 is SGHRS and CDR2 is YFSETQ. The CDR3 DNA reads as TGCGCCAGCAGCTTGGCGACAGAAGCTTTCTTT. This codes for CASSLATEAFF.

In nucleotides, the CDR3 is TGTGCCAGTACCTCCGTGGACAGGGAAGAGCTCTACGAGCAGTACTTC. This codes for CASTSVDREELYEQYF. The gene calls are TRBV19 and TRBJ2-7; TRBD1 matches 8 bases. The CDR3 extends over 16 amino acids. The J segment lost 3 bases and the V segment lost 7 bases, leaving 14 bases of the junction unmatched. Germline V gene data show CDR1 as LNHDA and CDR2 as SQIVND (reference sequence).

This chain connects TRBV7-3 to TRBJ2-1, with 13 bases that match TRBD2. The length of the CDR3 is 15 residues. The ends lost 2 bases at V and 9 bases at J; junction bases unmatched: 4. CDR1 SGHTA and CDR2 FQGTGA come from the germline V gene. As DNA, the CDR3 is TGTGCCAGCAGCTTAGCACTAGCGGGAGGGCGTGAGCAGTTCTTC. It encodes CASSLALAGGREQFF.

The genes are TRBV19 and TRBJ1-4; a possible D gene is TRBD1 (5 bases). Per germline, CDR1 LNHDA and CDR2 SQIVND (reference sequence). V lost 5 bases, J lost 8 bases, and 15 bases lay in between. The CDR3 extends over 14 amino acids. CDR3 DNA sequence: TGTGCCAGTAGTTTGACAGCGCACAGAGAAAAACTGTTTTTT. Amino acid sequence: CASSLTAHREKLFF.

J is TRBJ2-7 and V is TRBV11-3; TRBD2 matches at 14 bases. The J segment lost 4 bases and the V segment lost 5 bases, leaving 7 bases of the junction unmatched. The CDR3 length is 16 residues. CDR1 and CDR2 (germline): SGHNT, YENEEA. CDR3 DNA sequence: TGTGCCAGCAGCCTTCGGACTAGCGGGGGGTTATACGAGCAGTACTTC. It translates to CASSLRTSGGLYEQYF.

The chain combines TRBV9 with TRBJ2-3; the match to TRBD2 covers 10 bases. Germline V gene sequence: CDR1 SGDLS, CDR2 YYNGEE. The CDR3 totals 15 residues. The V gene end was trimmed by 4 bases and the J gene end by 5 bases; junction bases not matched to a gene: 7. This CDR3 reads CASSKAGGPLDTQYF. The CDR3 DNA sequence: TGTGCCAGCAGCAAAGCGGGAGGGCCCTTAGATACGCAGTATTTT.

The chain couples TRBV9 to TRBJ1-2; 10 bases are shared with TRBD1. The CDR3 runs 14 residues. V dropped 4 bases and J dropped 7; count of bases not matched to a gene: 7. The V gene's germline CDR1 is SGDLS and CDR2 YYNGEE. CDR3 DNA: TGTGCCAGCAGCCCGACGACAGGGGGCGGTGGCTACACCTTC. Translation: CASSPTTGGGGYTF.

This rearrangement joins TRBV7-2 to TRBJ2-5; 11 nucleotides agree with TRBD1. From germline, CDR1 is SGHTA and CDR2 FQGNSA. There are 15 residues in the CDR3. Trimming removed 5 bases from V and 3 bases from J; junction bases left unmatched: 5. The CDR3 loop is CASSAGTGGKETQYF. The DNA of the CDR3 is TGTGCCAGCAGCGCCGGGACAGGGGGAAAAGAGACCCAGTACTTC.

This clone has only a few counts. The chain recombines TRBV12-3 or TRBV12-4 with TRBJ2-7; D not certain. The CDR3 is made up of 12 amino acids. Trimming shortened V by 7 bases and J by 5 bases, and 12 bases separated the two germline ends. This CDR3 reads CASTKDEDEQYF. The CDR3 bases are TGTGCCAGCACCAAGGACGAGGACGAGCAGTACTTC.

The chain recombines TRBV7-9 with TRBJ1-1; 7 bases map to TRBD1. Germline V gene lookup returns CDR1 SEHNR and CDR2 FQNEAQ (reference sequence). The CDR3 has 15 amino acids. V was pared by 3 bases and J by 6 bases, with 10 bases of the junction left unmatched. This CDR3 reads CASSFSETGSAEAFF. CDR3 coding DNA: TGTGCCAGCAGCTTTAGCGAGACAGGGAGTGCTGAAGCTTTCTTT. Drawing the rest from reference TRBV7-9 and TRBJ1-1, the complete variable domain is DTGVSQNPRHKITKRGQNVTFRCDPISEHNRLYWYRQTLGQGPEFLTYFQNEAQLEKSRLLSDRFSAERPKGSFSTLEIQRTEQGDSAMYLCASSFSETGSAEAFFGQGTRLTVV.

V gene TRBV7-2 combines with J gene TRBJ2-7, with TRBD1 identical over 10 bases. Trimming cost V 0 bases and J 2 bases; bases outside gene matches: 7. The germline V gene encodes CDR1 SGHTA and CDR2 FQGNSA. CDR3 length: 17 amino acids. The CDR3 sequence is CASSLAYSGTGAYEQYF. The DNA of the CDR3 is TGTGCCAGCAGCTTAGCCTATTCCGGGACAGGGGCCTACGAGCAGTACTTC.

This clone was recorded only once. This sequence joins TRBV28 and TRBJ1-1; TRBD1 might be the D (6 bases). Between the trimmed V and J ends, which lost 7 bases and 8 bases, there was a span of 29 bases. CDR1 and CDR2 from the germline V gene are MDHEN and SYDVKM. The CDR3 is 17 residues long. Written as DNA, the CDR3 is TGTGCCAGCACCCTGTCCCCTGGGGGCAGGGAGGCTTTGGAAGCTTTCTTT. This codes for CASTLSPGGREALEAFF.

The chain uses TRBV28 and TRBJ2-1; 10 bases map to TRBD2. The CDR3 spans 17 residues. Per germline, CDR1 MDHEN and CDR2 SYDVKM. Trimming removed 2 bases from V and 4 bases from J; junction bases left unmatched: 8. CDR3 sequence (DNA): TGTGCCAGCAGTTTACTTCGCACTAGCGGGAAGTACAATGAGCAGTTCTTC. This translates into CASSLLRTSGKYNEQFF.

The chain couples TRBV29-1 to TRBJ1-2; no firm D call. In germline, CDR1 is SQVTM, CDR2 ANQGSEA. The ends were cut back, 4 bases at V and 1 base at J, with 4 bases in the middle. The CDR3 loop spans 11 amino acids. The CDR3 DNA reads TGCAGCGTTGTCTATAACTATGGCTACACCTTC. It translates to CSVVYNYGYTF. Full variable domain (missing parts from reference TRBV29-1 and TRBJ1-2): SAVISQKPSRDICQRGTSLTIQCQVDSQVTMMFWYRQQPGQSLTLIATANQGSEATYESGFVIDKFPISRPNLTFSTLTVSNMSPEDSSIYLCSVVYNYGYTFGSGTRLTVV.